This T cell receptor beta chain derives from a study of cytomegalovirus exposure and HLA in healthy donors. PCR was performed using 60 Vbeta and 13 Jbeta primers. Libraries were prepared by immunoSEQ multiplex PCR; TCRdb keeps only in-frame clonotypes and omits some of them. In the table there are 210,000 or so clones, 76% of which are singletons. Germline CDR1 reads SGHAT; CDR2 reads FQNNGV. The CDR3 is 15 residues long. V shed 4 bases and J 7 bases; nucleotides not matched to a gene: 6. The rearrangement links TRBV11-2 to TRBJ2-1; 11 nucleotides match TRBD2. The sequence derives from a man aged 18 to 30 in good health and CMV-seronegative. Specimen: PBMCs. The CDR3 bases are TGTGCCAGCAGCTCCGTAGCGGGAGGGCCGAATGAGCAGTTCTTC. This encodes CASSSVAGGPNEQFF.